This T cell receptor beta chain was sequenced in a study of cytomegalovirus exposure and HLA in healthy donors. General study results and limits: In vitro work confirmed that a few CMV-associated chains recognize CMV antigens. A cluster of highly shared sequence variants was likely a sequencing artifact. Other equally common chains were less clonally expanded than HLA-associated TCR beta chains, a later analysis showed.

The germline gives CDR1 MGHDK, CDR2 SYGVNS. The V end lost 6 bases, the J end lost 4 bases, and 10 bases lay between the germline ends. The CDR3 has 12 amino acids. Both 60 Vbeta primers and 13 Jbeta primers went into the PCR. Method: immunoSEQ multiplex PCR; TCRdb's copy keeps in-frame clones and lacks some. This table holds around 100,000 clones. Note on this clone: As yet, its antigen is unknown.

The specimen was PBMCs. The gene calls are TRBV25-1 and TRBJ2-7; TRBD1 might be the D (7 bases). This receptor was obtained from a man in his forties or fifties in good health and CMV-seropositive. This chain's CDR3 is CASRSGGYEQYF. CDR3 nucleotides: TGTGCCAGCAGGTCAGGGGGGTACGAGCAGTACTTC.